This T cell receptor beta chain was captured in a study of CD8 T cells in ankylosing spondylitis. Study-level findings and limits: A motif of eight highly homologous TCR beta variants was seen as apparently characteristic of ankylosing spondylitis blood. In synovial fluid and blood from reactive arthritis, some motif variants were previously reported.

J lost 6 bases, V lost 10 bases, and 21 bases had no gene match. The germline gives CDR1 MDHEN, CDR2 SYDVKM. This CDR3 comprises 17 residues. Many counts were recorded for this clonotype. What it binds is not known. TCR beta libraries were made by quantitative 5'-RACE with molecular barcodes. TCRdb called the 5' RACE reads again in MiXCR, with one record for every CDR3 protein. The table shows fewer than 200,000 distinct CDR3 sequences, with around 18% occurring only once. The TCR originated in a male donor with ankylosing spondylitis or in good health (not recorded which). The chain carries TRBV28 and TRBJ2-3; 8 positions match TRBD2. The specimen sequenced was blood, either unsorted or a sorted T cell fraction (not recorded which). The CDR3 DNA follows: TGTGCCACCTCCCCCCGGGCTAGCGGGCTTAGTGGCGATACGCAGTATTTT. Its protein product is CATSPRASGLSGDTQYF.